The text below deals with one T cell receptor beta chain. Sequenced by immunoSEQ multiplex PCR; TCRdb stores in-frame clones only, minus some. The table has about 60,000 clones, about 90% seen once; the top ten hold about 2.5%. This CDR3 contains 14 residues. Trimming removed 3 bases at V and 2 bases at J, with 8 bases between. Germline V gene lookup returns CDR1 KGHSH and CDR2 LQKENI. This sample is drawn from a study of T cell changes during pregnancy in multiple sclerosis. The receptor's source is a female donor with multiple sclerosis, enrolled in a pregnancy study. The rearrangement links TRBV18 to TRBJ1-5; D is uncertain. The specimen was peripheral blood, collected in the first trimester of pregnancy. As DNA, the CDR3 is TGTGCCAGCTCACCGGGCGCCGGCAATCAGCCCCAGCATTTT. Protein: CASSPGAGNQPQHF.